Below, 29 T cell receptor beta chains from the same sample are listed, as sequenced in a study of beta chain features in type 1 diabetes. The authors reverse transcribed all of the isolated RNA, so sequencing captured expressed TCRB transcripts. The method was immunoSEQ multiplex PCR; TCRdb's version includes in-frame clones alone and lacks a portion of them. Of about 48,000 clones listed, roughly 39% are singletons. Study results and caveats: TCRB CDR3s were moderately but significantly shorter in Type 1 diabetes patients in all four CD4+ subsets.

The antigens these receptors bind are not known. Source material: Tregs from blood. The receptors originated from a man younger than 40 with type 1 diabetes.

The chain carries TRBV14 and TRBJ2-3; 12 bases map to TRBD2. V lost 4 bases to trimming and J lost 5 bases; unmatched junction nucleotides: 1. CDR1 is SGHDN, CDR2 FVKESK, per germline. CDR3 size: 14 residues. The CDR3 nucleotides read TGTGCCAGCAGCCCGGGACTAGCGGGAGATACGCAGTATTTT. Its translation: CASSPGLAGDTQYF.

The chain is built from TRBV30 and TRBJ2-5, with 9 bases that match TRBD2. This CDR3 has 14 residues. The J segment lost 2 bases and the V segment lost 2 bases, leaving 3 bases of the junction unmatched. The germline CDR1 and CDR2 sequences are GTSNPN and SVGIG (reference sequence). The CDR3: CAWSKTSGQETQYF. The CDR3 DNA reads as TGTGCCTGGAGTAAGACTAGCGGACAAGAGACCCAGTACTTC.

This clone appeared a few times. The DNA of the CDR3 is TGTGCCAGCAGTTATGGATCAGGGGCCGGCCAGCCCCAGCATTTT. This sequence encodes CASSYGSGAGQPQHF. V is TRBV6-9 and J is TRBJ1-5, with D perhaps matching TRBD1 (6 bases). This CDR3 comprises 15 residues. Germline V gene lookup returns CDR1 MNHGY and CDR2 SVAAGI. Trimming cost V 2 bases and J 7 bases, with 15 bases left between them.

The J gene is TRBJ2-2, the V gene TRBV18; TRBD2 aligns across 9 bases. The length of the CDR3 is 16 residues. After removal of 0 bases from V and 5 bases from J, the junction contained 4 bases not matched to a gene. The V gene's germline CDR1 is KGHSH and CDR2 LQKENI. As DNA, the CDR3 is TGTGCCAGCTCACCACCTAGCGGGAGATCTACCGGGGAGCTGTTTTTT. It translates to CASSPPSGRSTGELFF. Combining the CDR3 with reference TRBV18 and TRBJ2-2 gives the whole variable domain NAGVMQNPRHLVRRRGQEARLRCSPMKGHSHVYWYRQLPEEGLKFMVYLQKENIIDESGMPKERFSAEFPKEGPSILRIQQVVRGDSAAYFCASSPPSGRSTGELFFGEGSRLTVL.

Only a few counts were recorded for this clone. J is TRBJ1-1 and V is TRBV27; possible D gene TRBD1, 5 bases. CDR3 length equals 15 residues. V gave up 10 bases and J gave up 3 bases, with 21 bases separating them. Per germline, CDR1 MNHEY and CDR2 SMNVEV (reference sequence). The CDR3 region has the DNA TGTGCCAACAATCGGAGGGAAGACAGTGACACTGAAGCTTTCTTT. Translation gives CANNRREDSDTEAFF.

This chain connects TRBV6-6 to TRBJ2-5; TRBD1 matches at 10 bases. Near its end, the DNA agrees better with TRBJ2-7, so the J call may be wrong. This CDR3 is 14 amino acids long. CDR1 MNHNY and CDR2 SVGAGI come from the germline V gene (reference sequence). CDR3 region: CASSSWDRGHEQYF. The CDR3 DNA follows: TGTGCCAGCAGTTCCTGGGACAGGGGACACGAGCAGTACTTC.

In its sample, this clone was seen a few times. V usage is TRBV11-1 and J usage is TRBJ2-7; no reliable D call. Trimming left V 1 base short and J 4 bases short, with 11 bases between. CDR3 length: 14 amino acids. Germline loops: CDR1 SGHAT, CDR2 FQDESV (reference sequence). CDR3 in DNA: TGTGCCAGCAGCTTAGGGAGAGCCGGGTACGAGCAGTACTTC. It yields the protein CASSLGRAGYEQYF.

This clone has just one count. This rearrangement joins TRBV30 to TRBJ2-5; TRBD1 agrees at 9 bases. Germline V lookup: CDR1 GTSNPN, CDR2 SVGIG (reference sequence). J gave up 5 bases and V 6 bases, and 4 bases lay outside the gene matches. The CDR3 sequence is 12 residues long. In nucleotides, the CDR3 is TGTGCCTGTACAGGGGGCTGGGAGACCCAGTACTTC. Translated, it gives CACTGGWETQYF.

This clone appeared a few times. The rearrangement links TRBV7-2 to TRBJ1-1; D not certain. V was cut by 6 bases and J by 5 bases, with 10 bases left in between. CDR3 length equals 12 residues. CDR1 and CDR2 from the germline V gene are SGHTA and FQGNSA. CDR3 in amino acids: CASSYLYTEAFF. The CDR3 bases are TGTGCCAGCAGTTACCTCTATACTGAAGCTTTCTTT.

J is TRBJ1-6 and V is TRBV7-2; 7 bases line up with TRBD1. This CDR3 has 15 residues. V shed 4 bases, J shed 2 bases, and the junction held 2 bases outside the gene matches. Germline V gene lookup returns CDR1 SGHTA and CDR2 FQGNSA. CDR3 in amino acids: CASSSGQAYNSPLHF. CDR3 in DNA: TGTGCCAGCAGCTCTGGACAGGCCTATAATTCACCCCTCCACTTT.

This clone was seen a single time. The chain joins TRBV15 to TRBJ2-1; D is unclear. This CDR3 spans 14 amino acids. The V and J ends lost 0 bases and 8 bases respectively, with 11 bases between them. In germline, CDR1 is LNHNV, CDR2 YYDKDF (reference sequence). The CDR3 loop is CATSRELEGYEQFF. The CDR3 nucleotides read TGTGCCACCAGCAGAGAGCTAGAAGGCTATGAGCAGTTCTTC.

V gene TRBV7-9 combines with J gene TRBJ2-4, with 12 bases fitting TRBD2. Germline trimming cut 2 bases from V and 16 bases from J; bases unmatched to any gene: 15. This CDR3 region has 16 residues. The germline gives CDR1 SEHNR, CDR2 FQNEAQ (reference sequence). The chain's CDR3 is CASSLPGLAGSQAYYF. CDR3 DNA: TGTGCCAGCAGCTTACCAGGACTAGCGGGATCCCAAGCCTACTACTTC. Full variable domain (missing parts from reference TRBV7-9 and TRBJ2-4): DTGVSQNPRHKITKRGQNVTFRCDPISEHNRLYWYRQTLGQGPEFLTYFQNEAQLEKSRLLSDRFSAERPKGSFSTLEIQRTEQGDSAMYLCASSLPGLAGSQAYYFGAGTRLSVL.

This clone was seen a few times. The J gene is TRBJ2-1, the V gene TRBV28; 9 bases line up with TRBD2. In germline, CDR1 is MDHEN, CDR2 SYDVKM. This CDR3 is 14 amino acids long. The V and J ends lost 3 bases and 5 bases, in that order; junction bases with no gene match: 2. Here the CDR3 DNA reads TGTGCCAGCAGTTTCGCTAGCGGGAACAATGAGCAGTTCTTC. It codes for CASSFASGNNEQFF.

This clone was detected a few times. This rearrangement joins TRBV30 to TRBJ1-5; TRBD1 might be the D (6 bases). Germline V gene data show CDR1 as GTSNPN and CDR2 as SVGIG (reference sequence). CDR3 length: 15 amino acids. Trimming shortened V by 5 bases and J by 3 bases, and 17 bases separated the two germline ends. In DNA form, the CDR3 reads TGTGCCTGGGCCAGGCCGGACAGAGACAATCAGCCCCAGCATTTT. This translates into CAWARPDRDNQPQHF.

This rearrangement joins TRBV28 to TRBJ1-1, with D possibly TRBD1 on 6 matching bases. V lost 9 bases to trimming and J lost 11 bases, with 31 bases between them. Germline CDR1 reads MDHEN; CDR2 reads SYDVKM. CDR3 length: 16 residues. This CDR3 is CASSEGGQGGRSSAFF. The CDR3 DNA sequence: TGTGCCAGTTCCGAGGGGGGGCAGGGTGGACGATCCAGTGCTTTCTTT.

The V call is TRBV6-5, the J call TRBJ1-1, with TRBD1 as a possible D gene (6 bases). Trimming left V 5 bases short and J 5 bases short, with 12 bases between. The CDR3 spans 13 residues. Germline V gene lookup returns CDR1 MNHEY and CDR2 SVGAGI. The CDR3 DNA sequence: TGTGCCAGCAGTGAAGCGGGGGCGACTGAAGCTTTCTTT. Translated: CASSEAGATEAFF.

In DNA, the CDR3 is TGTGCCAGCAGCTATCCGACAGGGGTTAACTATGGCTACACCTTC. Translated, it gives CASSYPTGVNYGYTF. V and J are TRBV5-6 and TRBJ1-2, with 8 bases identical to TRBD1. This CDR3 contains 15 residues. V was pared by 3 bases and J by 1 base, with 5 bases of the junction left unmatched. In germline, CDR1 is SGHDT, CDR2 YYEEEE.

This clone occurred a few times. V is TRBV30 and J is TRBJ2-7, with TRBD2 as a possible D gene (5 bases). Trimming pared 0 bases from V and 0 bases from J, leaving 9 bases between. The CDR3 covers 14 residues. Per germline, CDR1 GTSNPN and CDR2 SVGIG (reference sequence). In DNA, the CDR3 is TGTGCCTGGAGTGTGGGGAGAGACTCCTACGAGCAGTACTTC. This codes for CAWSVGRDSYEQYF.

The chain couples TRBV6-1 to TRBJ1-2; 7 nucleotides agree with TRBD1. The germline V gene has CDR1 MNHNS and CDR2 SASEGT. V gave up 0 bases and J gave up 4 bases; unmatched junction bases: 2. The CDR3 extends over 14 amino acids. The CDR3 loop is CASSEAAGGYGYTF. The CDR3 DNA sequence: TGTGCCAGCAGTGAAGCGGCAGGGGGCTATGGCTACACCTTC.

This clone showed up just a few times. The chain carries TRBV2 and TRBJ1-2, with D hard to call. V was cut by 1 base and J by 4 bases, with 7 bases left in between. There are 13 residues in the CDR3. Per germline, CDR1 SNHLY and CDR2 FYNNEI. The CDR3 region has the DNA TGTGCCAGCAGTGAAGATCCAGTCTATGGCTACACCTTC. This codes for CASSEDPVYGYTF.

This clone came up a few times. The chain carries TRBV5-1 and TRBJ2-3; D is perhaps TRBD2 (6 bases). The CDR3 extends over 16 amino acids. V was clipped by 4 bases and J by 1 base, with 16 bases between them. CDR1 is SGHRS and CDR2 is YFSETQ in the germline V gene. The DNA of the CDR3 is TGCGCCAGCAGCCCTTCGGGAGCGTCCGGCACAGATACGCAGTATTTT. Amino acids: CASSPSGASGTDTQYF. Drawing the rest from reference TRBV5-1 and TRBJ2-3, the complete variable domain is KAGVTQTPRYLIKTRGQQVTLSCSPISGHRSVSWYQQTPGQGLQFLFEYFSETQRNKGNFPGRFSGRQFSNSRSEMNVSTLELGDSALYLCASSPSGASGTDTQYFGPGTRLTVL.

This clone has just a few counts. This chain links TRBV18 with TRBJ2-3; 8 bases map to TRBD2. With V trimmed by 2 bases and J by 0 bases, 4 bases remained unmatched. From germline, CDR1 is KGHSH and CDR2 LQKENI. CDR3 length: 16 residues. The CDR3 nucleotides are TGTGCCAGCTCACCATCCCCTAGCGGGAGCACAGATACGCAGTATTTT. Amino acid sequence: CASSPSPSGSTDTQYF.

A few counts support this clone. The chain uses TRBV28 and TRBJ2-5; 10 nucleotides agree with TRBD1. The CDR3 sequence is 15 residues long. The germline V gene has CDR1 MDHEN and CDR2 SYDVKM. With 6 bases clipped from V and 2 bases from J, the junction kept 6 bases outside the gene matches. The CDR3 loop is CASRPGQGVQETQYF. The CDR3 DNA follows: TGTGCCAGCAGACCCGGACAGGGGGTACAAGAGACCCAGTACTTC.

V and J are TRBV7-9 and TRBJ2-3; TRBD2 matches 10 bases. Germline CDR1 is SEHNR and CDR2 is FQNEAQ (reference sequence). The CDR3 is 16 residues long. The ends lost 6 bases at V and 4 bases at J; junction bases unmatched: 10. Here the CDR3 reads CASRTSSGRVADTQYF. DNA for the CDR3: TGTGCCAGCAGGACATCTAGCGGGAGAGTAGCAGATACGCAGTATTTT.

This clone came up a few times. The chain recombines TRBV28 with TRBJ1-5; D is unclear. V lost 1 base and J lost 7, with 11 bases in between. The CDR3 totals 14 residues. CDR1 is MDHEN and CDR2 is SYDVKM in the germline V gene. CDR3 loop: CASSLFGSYQPQHF. The CDR3 DNA follows: TGTGCCAGCAGTTTATTTGGTTCCTACCAGCCCCAGCATTTT.

CDR3 loop: CASSPGQGATSGSATGELFF. For the CDR3, the DNA is TGTGCCAGCAGCCCCGGACAGGGGGCGACTAGCGGGAGTGCCACCGGGGAGCTGTTTTTT. J is TRBJ2-2 and V is TRBV7-3; a possible D gene is TRBD2 (12 bases). The CDR3 is 20 residues long. In germline, CDR1 is SGHTA, CDR2 FQGTGA. V was shortened by 5 bases and J by 4 bases, with 29 bases between the two germline ends.

This sequence joins TRBV5-1 and TRBJ2-7; 8 nucleotides line up with TRBD1. The junction had 10 bases not matched to a gene; V was cut back by 4 bases and J by 4 bases. Germline CDR1 and CDR2: SGHRS and YFSETQ. This CDR3 has 15 amino acids. The DNA of the CDR3 is TGCGCCAGCAGCGTCGCAGGACAGGGACCGTACGAGCAGTACTTC. Its protein is CASSVAGQGPYEQYF.

This clone was seen more than once but under ten times. The CDR3 DNA is TGTGCCAGCAGTCCGGGACAGGGGGGCACCGGGGAGCTGTTTTTT. This gives the protein CASSPGQGGTGELFF. The chain couples TRBV2 to TRBJ2-2, with 11 bases that match TRBD1. The CDR3 is 15 residues long. With V trimmed by 5 bases and J by 4 bases, 3 bases remained unmatched. Germline CDR1 is SNHLY and CDR2 is FYNNEI.

The chain has TRBV28 and TRBJ2-1; TRBD1 matches at 7 bases. The CDR3 consists of 13 residues. J gave up 8 bases and V 5 bases, and 6 bases lay outside the gene matches. Germline CDR1 reads MDHEN; CDR2 reads SYDVKM. The CDR3 is CASSDRVLDEQFF. The DNA for the CDR3 is TGTGCCAGCAGTGACAGGGTTTTAGATGAGCAGTTCTTC.